This TCR beta chain was profiled in a study of cytomegalovirus exposure and HLA in healthy donors. The primer mix had 60 Vbeta and 13 Jbeta primers. Clones were read by immunoSEQ multiplex PCR, and TCRdb kept only the in-frame ones, dropping some. The data contain 150,000 to 200,000 clones, about 79% of them singletons. The V gene's germline CDR1 is WSHSY and CDR2 SAAADI. V lost 6 bases to trimming and J lost 0 bases; unmatched junction nucleotides: 6. This CDR3 has 16 residues. The chain combines TRBV10-2 with TRBJ2-3; the match to TRBD2 covers 10 bases. The TCR originated in a man in his fifties or sixties in good health and CMV-seropositive. Sequencing input: PBMCs. The CDR3 loop reads CASSLAGVTSTDTQYF. CDR3 DNA: TGCGCCAGCAGCCTAGCGGGGGTTACTAGCACAGATACGCAGTATTTT.